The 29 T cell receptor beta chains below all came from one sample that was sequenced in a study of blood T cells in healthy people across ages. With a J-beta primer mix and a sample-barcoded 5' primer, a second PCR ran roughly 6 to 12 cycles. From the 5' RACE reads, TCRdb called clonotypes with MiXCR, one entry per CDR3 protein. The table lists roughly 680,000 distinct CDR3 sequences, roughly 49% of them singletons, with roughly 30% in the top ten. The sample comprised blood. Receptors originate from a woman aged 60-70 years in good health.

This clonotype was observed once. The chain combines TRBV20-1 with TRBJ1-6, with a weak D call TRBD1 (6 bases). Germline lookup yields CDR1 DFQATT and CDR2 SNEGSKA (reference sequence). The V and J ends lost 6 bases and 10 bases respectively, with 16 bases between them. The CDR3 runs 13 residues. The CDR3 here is CSAPGQGPSPLHF. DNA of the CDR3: TGCAGTGCACCGGGACAAGGACCCTCACCCCTCCACTTT.

In DNA form, the CDR3 reads TGCGCCAGGCGGGCACAGGTTAACGTGTACTTC. It yields the protein CARRAQVNVYF. J is TRBJ2-5 and V is TRBV5-1, with D perhaps given as TRBD1 or TRBD2 (5 bases each). V lost 8 bases to trimming and J lost 13 bases, with 18 bases between them. CDR1 and CDR2 from the germline V gene are SGHRS and YFSETQ. The CDR3 covers 11 residues. The full variable domain, with the rest looked up from reference TRBV5-1 and TRBJ2-5, is KAGVTQTPRYLIKTRGQQVTLSCSPISGHRSVSWYQQTPGQGLQFLFEYFSETQRNKGNFPGRFSGRQFSNSRSEMNVSTLELGDSALYLCARRAQVNVYFGPGTRLLVL.

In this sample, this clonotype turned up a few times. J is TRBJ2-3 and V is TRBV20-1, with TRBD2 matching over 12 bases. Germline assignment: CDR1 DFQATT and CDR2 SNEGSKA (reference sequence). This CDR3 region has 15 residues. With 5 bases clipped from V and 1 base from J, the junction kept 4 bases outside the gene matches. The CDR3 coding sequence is TGCAGTGCTCTTCGACTAGCGGGGGGCACAGATACGCAGTATTTT. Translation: CSALRLAGGTDTQYF.

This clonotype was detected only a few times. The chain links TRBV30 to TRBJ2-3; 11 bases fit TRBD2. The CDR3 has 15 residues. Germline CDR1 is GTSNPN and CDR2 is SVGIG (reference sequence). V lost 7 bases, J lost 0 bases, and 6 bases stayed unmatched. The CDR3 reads CAYTRTSGSTDTQYF. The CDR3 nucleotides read TGTGCCTATACGAGGACTAGCGGGAGCACAGATACGCAGTATTTT.

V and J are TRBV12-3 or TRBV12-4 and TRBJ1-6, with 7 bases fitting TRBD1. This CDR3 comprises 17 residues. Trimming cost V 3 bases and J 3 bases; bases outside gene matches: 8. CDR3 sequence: CASSFLPRDSYNSPLHF. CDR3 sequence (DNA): TGTGCCAGCAGTTTTCTACCACGGGACAGCTATAATTCACCCCTCCACTTT.

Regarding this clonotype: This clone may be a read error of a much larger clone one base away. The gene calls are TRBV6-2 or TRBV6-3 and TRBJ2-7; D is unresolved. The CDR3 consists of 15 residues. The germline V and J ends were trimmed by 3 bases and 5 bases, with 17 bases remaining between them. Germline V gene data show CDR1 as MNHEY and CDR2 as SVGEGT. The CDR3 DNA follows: TGTGCCAGCAGTTATACCCGAGCGAGAGACGACGAGCAGTACTTC. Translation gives CASSYTRARDDEQYF.

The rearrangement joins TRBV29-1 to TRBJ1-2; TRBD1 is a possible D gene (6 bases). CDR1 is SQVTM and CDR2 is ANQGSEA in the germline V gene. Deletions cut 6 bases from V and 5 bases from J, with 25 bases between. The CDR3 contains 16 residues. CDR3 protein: CSVALSLGGAGYGYTF. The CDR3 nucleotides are TGCAGCGTCGCTCTTAGCTTGGGGGGCGCGGGTTATGGCTACACCTTC. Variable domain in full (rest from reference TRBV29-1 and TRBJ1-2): SAVISQKPSRDICQRGTSLTIQCQVDSQVTMMFWYRQQPGQSLTLIATANQGSEATYESGFVIDKFPISRPNLTFSTLTVSNMSPEDSSIYLCSVALSLGGAGYGYTFGSGTRLTVV.

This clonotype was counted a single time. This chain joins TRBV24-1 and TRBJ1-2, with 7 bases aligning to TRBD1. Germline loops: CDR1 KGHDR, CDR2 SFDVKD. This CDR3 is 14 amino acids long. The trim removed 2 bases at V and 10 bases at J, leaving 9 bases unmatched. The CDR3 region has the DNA TGTGCCACCAGTGATTCCAGACAGGGTTTAATCTACACCTTC. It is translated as CATSDSRQGLIYTF.

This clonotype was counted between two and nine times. The CDR3 sequence is CSVVFRGTALGYTF. DNA of the CDR3: TGCAGCGTTGTCTTTCGGGGCACAGCGCTTGGCTACACCTTC. The chain has TRBV29-1 and TRBJ1-2, with a tentative D call TRBD1 (5 bases). V was pared by 4 bases and J by 7 bases, with 19 bases between. Germline V CDR1 and CDR2: SQVTM, ANQGSEA. This CDR3 is built from 14 residues.

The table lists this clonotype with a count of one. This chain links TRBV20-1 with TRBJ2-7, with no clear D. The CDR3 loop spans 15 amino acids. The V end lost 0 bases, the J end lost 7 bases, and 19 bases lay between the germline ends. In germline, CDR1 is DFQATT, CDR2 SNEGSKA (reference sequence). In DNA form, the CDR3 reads TGCAGTGCTAGAGACCCCATGAAAGGTAACAATGAGCAGTACTTC. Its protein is CSARDPMKGNNEQYF.

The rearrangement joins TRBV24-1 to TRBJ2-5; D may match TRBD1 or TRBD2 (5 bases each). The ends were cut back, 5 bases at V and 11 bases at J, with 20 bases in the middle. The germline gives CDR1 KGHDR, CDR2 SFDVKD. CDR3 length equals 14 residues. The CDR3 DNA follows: TGTGCCACCAGTGCCAGGGACCAGTACAATGAGCAGTACTTC. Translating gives CATSARDQYNEQYF.

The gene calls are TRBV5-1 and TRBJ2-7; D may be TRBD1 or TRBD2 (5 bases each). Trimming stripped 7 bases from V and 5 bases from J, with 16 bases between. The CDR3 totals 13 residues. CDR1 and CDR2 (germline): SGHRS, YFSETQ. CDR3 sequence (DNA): TGCGCCAGCGCTGAGGGGTCTAGTGACGAGCAGTACTTC. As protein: CASAEGSSDEQYF.

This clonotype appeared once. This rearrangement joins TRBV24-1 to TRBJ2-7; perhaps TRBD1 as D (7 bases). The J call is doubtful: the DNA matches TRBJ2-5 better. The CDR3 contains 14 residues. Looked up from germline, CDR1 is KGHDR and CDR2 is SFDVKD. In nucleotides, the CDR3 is TGTGCCACCAGTTCGGAGGGGGCCCCGGAGACCCAGTACTTC. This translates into CATSSEGAPETQYF.

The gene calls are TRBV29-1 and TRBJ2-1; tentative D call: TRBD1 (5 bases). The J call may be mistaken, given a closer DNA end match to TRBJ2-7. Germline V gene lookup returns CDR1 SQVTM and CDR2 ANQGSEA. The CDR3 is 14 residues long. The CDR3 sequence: CSVALRVPYNEQYF. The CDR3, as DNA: TGCAGCGTTGCGCTCAGGGTCCCGTACAATGAGCAGTACTTC.

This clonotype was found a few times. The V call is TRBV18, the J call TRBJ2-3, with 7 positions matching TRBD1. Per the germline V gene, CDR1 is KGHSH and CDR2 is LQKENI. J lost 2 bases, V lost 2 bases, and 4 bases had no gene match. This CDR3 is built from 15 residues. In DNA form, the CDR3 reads TGTGCCAGCTCACCAGGGACAGAACTCACAGATACGCAGTATTTT. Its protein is CASSPGTELTDTQYF.

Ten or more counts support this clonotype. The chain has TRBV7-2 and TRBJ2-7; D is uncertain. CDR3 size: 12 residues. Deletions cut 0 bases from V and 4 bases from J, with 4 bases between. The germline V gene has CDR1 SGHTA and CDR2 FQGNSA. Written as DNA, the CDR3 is TGTGCCAGCAGCTTAGCGCGGTACGAGCAGTACTTC. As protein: CASSLARYEQYF.

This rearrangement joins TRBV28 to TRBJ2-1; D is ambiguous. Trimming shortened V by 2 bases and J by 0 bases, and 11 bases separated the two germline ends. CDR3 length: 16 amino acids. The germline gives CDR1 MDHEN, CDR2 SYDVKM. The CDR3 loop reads CASSLTAVSSYNEQFF. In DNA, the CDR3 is TGTGCCAGCAGTTTAACGGCGGTTAGCTCCTACAATGAGCAGTTCTTC.

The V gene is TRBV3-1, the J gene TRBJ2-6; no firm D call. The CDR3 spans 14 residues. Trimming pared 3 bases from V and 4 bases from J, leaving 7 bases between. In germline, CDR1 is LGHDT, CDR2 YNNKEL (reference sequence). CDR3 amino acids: CASSHGTGANVLTF. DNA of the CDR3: TGTGCCAGCAGCCACGGCACAGGGGCCAACGTCCTGACTTTC.

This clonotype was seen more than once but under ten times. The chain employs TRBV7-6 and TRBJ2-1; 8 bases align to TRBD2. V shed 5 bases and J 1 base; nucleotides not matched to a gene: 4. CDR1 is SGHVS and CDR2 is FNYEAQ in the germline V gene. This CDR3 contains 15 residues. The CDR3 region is CASSETSESYNEQFF. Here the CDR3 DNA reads TGTGCCAGCAGCGAGACTAGCGAGTCCTACAATGAGCAGTTCTTC.

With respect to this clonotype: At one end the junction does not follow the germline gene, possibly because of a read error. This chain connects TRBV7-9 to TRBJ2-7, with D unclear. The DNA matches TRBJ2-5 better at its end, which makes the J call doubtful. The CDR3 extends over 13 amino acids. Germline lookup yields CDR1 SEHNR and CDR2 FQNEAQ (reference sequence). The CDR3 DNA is TGTGCCAGCAACTTAAACTGGCGGGAGACCCAGTACTTC. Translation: CASNLNWRETQYF.

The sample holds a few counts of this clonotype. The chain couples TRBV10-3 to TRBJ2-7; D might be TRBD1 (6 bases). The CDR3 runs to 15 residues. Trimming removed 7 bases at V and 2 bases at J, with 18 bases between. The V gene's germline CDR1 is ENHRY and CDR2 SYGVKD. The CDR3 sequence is CAIKDSLDRPYEQYF. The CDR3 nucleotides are TGTGCCATCAAGGATTCTCTGGACAGACCCTACGAGCAGTACTTC.

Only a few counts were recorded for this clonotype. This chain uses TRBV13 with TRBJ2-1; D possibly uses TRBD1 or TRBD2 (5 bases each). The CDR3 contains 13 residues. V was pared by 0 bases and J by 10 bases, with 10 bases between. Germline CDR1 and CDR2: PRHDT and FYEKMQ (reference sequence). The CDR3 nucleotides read TGTGCCAGCAGCTTAGGGATGAGGGGCGAGCAGTTCTTC. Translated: CASSLGMRGEQFF.

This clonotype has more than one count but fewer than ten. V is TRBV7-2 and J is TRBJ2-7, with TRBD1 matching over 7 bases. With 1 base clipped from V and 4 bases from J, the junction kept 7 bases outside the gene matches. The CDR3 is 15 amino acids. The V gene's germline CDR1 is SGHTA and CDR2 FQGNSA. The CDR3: CASSLVPGTDYEQYF. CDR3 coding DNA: TGTGCCAGCAGCTTAGTTCCAGGGACAGATTACGAGCAGTACTTC.

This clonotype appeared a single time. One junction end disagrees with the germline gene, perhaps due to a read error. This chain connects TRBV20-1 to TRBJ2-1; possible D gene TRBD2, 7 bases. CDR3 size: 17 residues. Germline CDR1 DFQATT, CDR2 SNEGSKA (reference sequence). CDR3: CSARVRAGAQSYNGQFF. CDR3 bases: TGCAGTGCTAGAGTGCGTGCGGGGGCGCAGTCTTACAATGGGCAGTTCTTC.

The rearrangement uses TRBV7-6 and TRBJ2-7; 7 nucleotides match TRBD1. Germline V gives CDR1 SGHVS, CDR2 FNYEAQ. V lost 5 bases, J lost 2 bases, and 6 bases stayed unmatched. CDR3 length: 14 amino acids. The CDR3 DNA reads TGTGCCAGCAGCCAACGGGACAGCACCTACGAGCAGTACTTC. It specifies CASSQRDSTYEQYF.

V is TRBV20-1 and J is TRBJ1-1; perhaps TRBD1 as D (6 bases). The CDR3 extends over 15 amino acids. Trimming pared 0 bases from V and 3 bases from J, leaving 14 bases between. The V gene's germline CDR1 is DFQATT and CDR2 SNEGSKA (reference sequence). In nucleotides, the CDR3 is TGCAGTGCTAGAGATTTTCCGGGACACTACACTGAAGCTTTCTTT. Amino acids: CSARDFPGHYTEAFF.

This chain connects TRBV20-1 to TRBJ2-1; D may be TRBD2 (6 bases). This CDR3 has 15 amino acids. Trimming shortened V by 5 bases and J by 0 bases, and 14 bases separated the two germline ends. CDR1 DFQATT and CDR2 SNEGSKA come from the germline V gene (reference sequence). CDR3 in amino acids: CSAQFRGSSYNEQFF. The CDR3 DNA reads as TGCAGTGCTCAATTCCGGGGGAGCTCCTACAATGAGCAGTTCTTC.

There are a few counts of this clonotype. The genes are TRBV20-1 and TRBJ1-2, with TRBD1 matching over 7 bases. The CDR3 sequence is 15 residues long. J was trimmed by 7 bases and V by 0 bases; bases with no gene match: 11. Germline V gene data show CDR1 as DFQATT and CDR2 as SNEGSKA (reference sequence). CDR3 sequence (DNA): TGCAGTGCTAGAGATCCCCCTGACAGGGACTTTGGCTACACCTTC. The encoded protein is CSARDPPDRDFGYTF.

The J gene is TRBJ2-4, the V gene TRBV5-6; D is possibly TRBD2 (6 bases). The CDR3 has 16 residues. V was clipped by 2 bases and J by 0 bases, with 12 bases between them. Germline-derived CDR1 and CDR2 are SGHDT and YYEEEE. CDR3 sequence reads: CASSLWGEIAKNIQYF. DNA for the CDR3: TGTGCCAGCAGCTTATGGGGGGAGATAGCCAAAAACATTCAGTACTTC.